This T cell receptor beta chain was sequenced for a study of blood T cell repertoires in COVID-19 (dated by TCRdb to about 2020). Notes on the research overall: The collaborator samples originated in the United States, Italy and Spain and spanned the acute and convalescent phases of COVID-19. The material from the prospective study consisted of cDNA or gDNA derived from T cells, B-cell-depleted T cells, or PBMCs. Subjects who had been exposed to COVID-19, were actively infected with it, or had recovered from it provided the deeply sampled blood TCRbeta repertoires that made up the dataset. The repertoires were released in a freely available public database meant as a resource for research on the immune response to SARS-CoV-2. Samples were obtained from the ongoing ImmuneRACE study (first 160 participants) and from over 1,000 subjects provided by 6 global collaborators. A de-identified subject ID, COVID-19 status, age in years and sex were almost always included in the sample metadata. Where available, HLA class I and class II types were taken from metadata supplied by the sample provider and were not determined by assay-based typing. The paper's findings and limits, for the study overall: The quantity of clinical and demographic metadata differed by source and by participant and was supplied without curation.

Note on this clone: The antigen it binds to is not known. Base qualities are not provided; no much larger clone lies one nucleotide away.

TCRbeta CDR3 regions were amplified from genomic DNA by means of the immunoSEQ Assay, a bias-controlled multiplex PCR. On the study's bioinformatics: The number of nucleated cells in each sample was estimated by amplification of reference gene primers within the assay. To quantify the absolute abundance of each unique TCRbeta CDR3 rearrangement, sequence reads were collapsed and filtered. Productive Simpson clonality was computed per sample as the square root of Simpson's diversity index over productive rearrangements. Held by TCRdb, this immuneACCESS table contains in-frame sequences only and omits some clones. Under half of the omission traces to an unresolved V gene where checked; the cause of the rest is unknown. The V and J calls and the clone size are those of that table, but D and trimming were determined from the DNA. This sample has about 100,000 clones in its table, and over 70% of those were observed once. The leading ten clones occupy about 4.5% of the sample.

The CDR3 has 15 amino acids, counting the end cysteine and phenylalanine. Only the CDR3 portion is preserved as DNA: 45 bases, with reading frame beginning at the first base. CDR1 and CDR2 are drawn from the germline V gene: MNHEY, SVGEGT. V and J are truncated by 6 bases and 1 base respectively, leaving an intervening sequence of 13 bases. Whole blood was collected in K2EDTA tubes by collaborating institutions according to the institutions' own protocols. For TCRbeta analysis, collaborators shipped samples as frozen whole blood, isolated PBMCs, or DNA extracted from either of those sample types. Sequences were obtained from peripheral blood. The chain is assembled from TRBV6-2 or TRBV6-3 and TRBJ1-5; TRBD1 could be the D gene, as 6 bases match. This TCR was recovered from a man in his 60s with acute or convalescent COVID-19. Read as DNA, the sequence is TGTGCCAGCAGCCGCAGGGGCGGCAGCAATCAGCCCCAGCATTTT. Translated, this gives CASSRRGGSNQPQHF.